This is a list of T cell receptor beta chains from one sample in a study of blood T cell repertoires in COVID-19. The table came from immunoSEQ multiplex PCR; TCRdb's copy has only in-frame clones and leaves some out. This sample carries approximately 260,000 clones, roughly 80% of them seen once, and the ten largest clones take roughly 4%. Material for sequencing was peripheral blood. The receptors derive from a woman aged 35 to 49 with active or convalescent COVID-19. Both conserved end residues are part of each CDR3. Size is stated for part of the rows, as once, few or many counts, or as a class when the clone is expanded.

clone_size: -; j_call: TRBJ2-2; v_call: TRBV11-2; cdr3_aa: CASSLIAGDVGGELFF
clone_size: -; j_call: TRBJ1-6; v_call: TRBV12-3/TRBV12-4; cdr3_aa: CASSFAVGPLHF
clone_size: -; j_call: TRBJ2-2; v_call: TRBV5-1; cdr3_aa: CASSLWESAGELFF
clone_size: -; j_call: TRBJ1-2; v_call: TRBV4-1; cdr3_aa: CASSQAAYRGRGGYTF
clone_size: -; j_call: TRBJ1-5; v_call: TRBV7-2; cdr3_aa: CASTPYAMANQPQHF
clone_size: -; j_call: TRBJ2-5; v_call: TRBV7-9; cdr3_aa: CASSLRTRLAETQYF
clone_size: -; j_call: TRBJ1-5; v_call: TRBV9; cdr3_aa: CASSVESGNQPQHF
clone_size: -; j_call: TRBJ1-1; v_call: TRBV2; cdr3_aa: CASKPDSEAFF
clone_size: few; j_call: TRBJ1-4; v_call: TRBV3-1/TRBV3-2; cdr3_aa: CASSFTGTGTSTNEKLFF
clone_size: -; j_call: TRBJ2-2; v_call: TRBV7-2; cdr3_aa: CASSLRQGSNTGELFF
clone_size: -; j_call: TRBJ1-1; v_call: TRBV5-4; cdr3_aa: CASSFSQGVTEAFF
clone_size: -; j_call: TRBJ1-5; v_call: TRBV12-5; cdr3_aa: CASGTGGNQPQHF
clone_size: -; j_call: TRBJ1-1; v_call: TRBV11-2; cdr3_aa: CASSLDRYNTEAFF
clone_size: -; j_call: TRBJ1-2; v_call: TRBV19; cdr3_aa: CASSIVQAHGYTF
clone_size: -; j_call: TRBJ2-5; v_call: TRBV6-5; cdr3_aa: CAISRRRGGRETQYF
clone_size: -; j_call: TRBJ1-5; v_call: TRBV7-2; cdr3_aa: CASSLVQGVLYQPQHF
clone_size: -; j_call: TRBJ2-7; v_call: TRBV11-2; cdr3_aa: CASILGPGLAGGKQYF
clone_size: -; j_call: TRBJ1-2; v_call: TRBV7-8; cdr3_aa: CASSPRLTPSPDGYTF